Below, one T cell receptor (beta chain) is given with its context. Its antigen is currently unknown. Naive CD8 cells lacked CD45RO, underwent positive selection for CCR7 and left out terminally differentiated effector memory CD45RA+ cells. The sample belongs to a study of shared clonotypes between healthy human individuals. The study's findings and limits: Some clonotypes were shared by all four sorted-subset donors, while others were not shared. The non-shared ones had lower generation probabilities than the shared ones.

Assay used: immunoSEQ multiplex PCR; TCRdb lists only in-frame clones, some missing. The sample carries about 820,000 clones, 85% to 95% recorded once. This receptor was identified in a man aged 25-40 years in good health. The sample taken for sequencing was naive CD8+ T cells sorted from blood.

The DNA of the CDR3 is TGTGCCAGCAGCCCCCGGACGAACTCTATGAACACTGAAGCTTTCTTT. The encoded protein is CASSPRTNSMNTEAFF. This chain uses TRBV5-4 with TRBJ1-1, with unresolved D. Trimming took 4 bases from V and 0 from J, leaving 16 bases between them. CDR1 and CDR2 from the germline V gene are SGHNT and YYREEE (reference sequence). This CDR3 is built from 16 residues.